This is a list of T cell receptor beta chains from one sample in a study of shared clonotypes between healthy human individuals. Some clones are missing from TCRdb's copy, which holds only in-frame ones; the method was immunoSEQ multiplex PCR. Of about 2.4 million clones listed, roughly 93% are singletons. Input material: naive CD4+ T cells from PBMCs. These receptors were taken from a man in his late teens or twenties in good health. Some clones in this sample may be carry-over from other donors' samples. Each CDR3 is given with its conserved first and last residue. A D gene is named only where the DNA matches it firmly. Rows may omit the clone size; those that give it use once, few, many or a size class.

CASSLRGQGLTDTQYF	TGTGCCAGCAGCTTGAGGGGACAGGGTTTAACAGATACGCAGTATTTT	TRBD1	-	TRBV5-6	TRBJ2-3
CASSEPSTEKLFF	TGTGCCAGCAGTGAACCTTCTACGGAAAAACTGTTTTTT	-	-	TRBV6-1	TRBJ1-4
CSARDRGQQFF	TGCAGTGCTAGAGATCGGGGGCAGCAGTTCTTC	-	once	TRBV20-1	TRBJ2-1
CASSQVASGLTDTQYF	TGCGCCAGCAGCCAAGTGGCTAGCGGACTCACAGATACGCAGTATTTT	TRBD2	-	TRBV4-1	TRBJ2-3
CASSWDREFLYEQYF	TGTGCCAGCAGCTGGGACAGGGAGTTTCTATACGAGCAGTACTTC	TRBD1	-	TRBV5-6	TRBJ2-7
CSAASNDIPNTGELFF	TGCAGCGCTGCAAGTAATGACATACCGAACACCGGGGAGCTGTTTTTT	-	-	TRBV29-1	TRBJ2-2
CASSEAGLVNTEAFF	TGTGCCAGCAGTGAAGCAGGACTCGTTAACACTGAAGCTTTCTTT	-	-	TRBV6-1	TRBJ1-1
CASSPRRQGIDDGYTF	TGTGCCAGCTCACCACGGCGGCAGGGAATTGATGATGGCTACACCTTC	-	-	TRBV18	TRBJ1-2
CASSLSRGHTDTQYF	TGTGCCAGCAGCTTGTCTAGAGGGCACACAGATACGCAGTATTTT	-	-	TRBV5-8	TRBJ2-3
CASSQMNTEAFF	TGTGCCAGCAGCCAGATGAACACTGAAGCTTTCTTT	-	-	TRBV14	TRBJ1-1
CASSRGLAGNTGELFF	TGCGCCAGCAGCCGCGGACTAGCGGGGAACACCGGGGAGCTGTTTTTT	TRBD2	-	TRBV5-1	TRBJ2-2
CAITLLRPSYRGTSSSYNEQFF	TGTGCCATCACCCTACTGAGGCCAAGTTACAGGGGCACCTCGAGCTCCTACAATGAGCAGTTCTTC	TRBD1	-	TRBV10-3	TRBJ2-1
CASSLIGTPYSGANVLTF	TGTGCCAGCAGTTTAATCGGGACACCTTACTCTGGGGCCAACGTCCTGACTTTC	-	-	TRBV28	TRBJ2-6
CASSLCRTGNTIYF	TGTGCCAGCAGCTTATGTCGTACTGGAAACACCATATATTTT	-	once	TRBV7-3	TRBJ1-3
CSVSGTGDTDTQYF	TGCAGCGTCTCCGGGACAGGGGACACAGATACGCAGTATTTT	TRBD1	-	TRBV29-1	TRBJ2-3
CASSPTDPADTQYF	TGTGCCAGCTCACCCACCGACCCCGCAGATACGCAGTATTTT	-	-	TRBV18	TRBJ2-3
CASSLGDTHNEQFF	TGCGCCAGCAGCTTGGGGGACACCCACAATGAGCAGTTCTTC	-	once	TRBV5-1	TRBJ2-1
CASSFGVTASVGEKLFF	TGTGCCAGCAGCTTTGGAGTAACAGCTTCGGTTGGGGAAAAACTGTTTTTT	-	-	TRBV5-8	TRBJ1-4
CASSSGGGWREQYF	TGTGCCAGCAGTTCCGGGGGAGGCTGGCGCGAGCAGTACTTC	-	-	TRBV27	TRBJ2-7
CASSIGTGGEETQYF	TGTGCCAGCAGCATAGGGACAGGGGGCGAGGAGACCCAGTACTTC	TRBD1	-	TRBV5-4	TRBJ2-5
CASSQDPGTPNYEQYF	TGTGCCAGCAGCCAAGATCCCGGGACACCCAACTACGAGCAGTACTTC	-	-	TRBV4-2	TRBJ2-7
CASSLAPGLAGGETQYF	TGTGCCAGCAGCTTAGCGCCGGGACTAGCGGGCGGGGAGACCCAGTACTTC	TRBD2	-	TRBV7-2	TRBJ2-5
CASSKAYGTGGNEQFF	TGTGCCAGTAGTAAGGCCTACGGGACAGGGGGAAATGAGCAGTTCTTC	TRBD1	-	TRBV19	TRBJ2-1
CASSLNRGRETQYF	TGTGCCAGCAGCCTAAACAGGGGACGGGAGACCCAGTACTTC	TRBD1	-	TRBV7-2	TRBJ2-5
CASSIKGATEAFF	TGTGCCAGTAGTATAAAGGGGGCAACTGAAGCTTTCTTT	TRBD1	few	TRBV19	TRBJ1-1
CASSIKGADTQYF	TGTGCCAGTAGTATAAAGGGCGCAGATACGCAGTATTTT	-	-	TRBV19	TRBJ2-3
CASSSTHAQGARIEKLFF	TGTGCCAGCAGCTCAACTCACGCCCAGGGGGCGAGGATTGAAAAACTGTTTTTT	TRBD1	-	TRBV7-9	TRBJ1-4
CASSFDYYEQYF	TGTGCCAGCAGCTTTGACTATTACGAGCAGTACTTC	-	-	TRBV5-4	TRBJ2-7
CASSIGYQETQYF	TGTGCCAGTAGTATAGGGTACCAAGAGACCCAGTACTTC	-	-	TRBV19	TRBJ2-5
CASSLGLAGGETQYF	TGTGCCAGCAGCTTGGGACTAGCGGGAGGAGAGACCCAGTACTTC	TRBD2	-	TRBV7-3	TRBJ2-5
CASSRSLAGNEQFF	TGCGCCAGCAGTCGGTCGTTGGCGGGGAATGAGCAGTTCTTC	-	-	TRBV5-1	TRBJ2-1
CSVFGEGNEQFF	-	-	-	TRBV29-1	TRBJ2-1
CASRLTGSYEQYF	TGTGCCAGCAGATTGACAGGGAGTTACGAGCAGTACTTC	TRBD1	-	TRBV2	TRBJ2-7
CSVVARTSQNIQYF	TGCAGCGTAGTAGCGCGTACGAGTCAAAACATTCAGTACTTC	-	-	TRBV29-1	TRBJ2-4
CASSWGRGGSTDTQYF	TGTGCCAGCAGCTGGGGGCGCGGCGGGAGCACAGATACGCAGTATTTT	-	-	TRBV7-9	TRBJ2-3
CASSVAPSGNTLFF	TGTGCCAGCAGCGTAGCGCCTAGCGGGAATACTCTGTTCTTC	TRBD2	-	TRBV9	TRBJ2-1
CASSLRDLNTEAFF	TGTGCCAGCAGCCTTAGAGATTTGAACACTGAAGCTTTCTTT	-	-	TRBV7-9	TRBJ1-1
CAWSIRLGRETQYF	TGTGCCTGGAGTATCCGACTGGGAAGAGAGACCCAGTACTTC	-	once	TRBV30	TRBJ2-5
CASSPGILETQYF	TGTGCCAGCTCACCAGGGATTTTGGAGACCCAGTACTTC	-	-	TRBV18	TRBJ2-5
CASSALAQFYNEQFF	TGTGCCAGCAGTGCGTTGGCACAATTCTACAATGAGCAGTTCTTC	-	-	TRBV6-6	TRBJ2-1
CASSQPRGTEAFF	TGCGCCAGCAGTCAACCACGGGGCACTGAAGCTTTCTTT	-	-	TRBV23-1	TRBJ1-1
CSVRGGALGEQYF	TGCAGCGTTCGAGGGGGGGCGCTGGGCGAGCAGTACTTC	-	-	TRBV29-1	TRBJ2-7
CASSLGASDSYEQYF	TGCGCCAGCAGCTTGGGGGCTAGCGACTCCTACGAGCAGTACTTC	-	-	TRBV5-1	TRBJ2-7
CASSPGRVPGELFF	TGCGCCAGCAGCCCCGGGAGAGTCCCCGGGGAGCTGTTTTTT	-	-	TRBV5-1	TRBJ2-2
CASSGGVREPSYEQYF	TGTGCCAGCAGTGGGGGCGTGCGGGAGCCCTCCTACGAGCAGTACTTC	-	-	TRBV28	TRBJ2-7
CASSTLAGAETSTDTQYF	TGTGCCAGCAGTACACTAGCGGGAGCGGAAACTAGCACAGATACGCAGTATTTT	TRBD2	-	TRBV2	TRBJ2-3
CASSQDPRANEKLFF	TGCGCCAGCAGCCAAGATCCGAGGGCTAATGAAAAACTGTTTTTT	-	-	TRBV4-1	TRBJ1-4
CASSFPQGSADTQYF	TGCGCCAGCAGCTTCCCCCAGGGGTCCGCAGATACGCAGTATTTT	-	-	TRBV5-1	TRBJ2-3
CAWSKTGTLTEAFF	TGTGCCTGGAGTAAGACGGGGACGTTGACTGAAGCTTTCTTT	-	-	TRBV30	TRBJ1-1
CASSLGGAGYTF	TGTGCCAGCAGCTTGGGGGGGGCTGGCTACACCTTC	-	-	TRBV5-6	TRBJ1-2